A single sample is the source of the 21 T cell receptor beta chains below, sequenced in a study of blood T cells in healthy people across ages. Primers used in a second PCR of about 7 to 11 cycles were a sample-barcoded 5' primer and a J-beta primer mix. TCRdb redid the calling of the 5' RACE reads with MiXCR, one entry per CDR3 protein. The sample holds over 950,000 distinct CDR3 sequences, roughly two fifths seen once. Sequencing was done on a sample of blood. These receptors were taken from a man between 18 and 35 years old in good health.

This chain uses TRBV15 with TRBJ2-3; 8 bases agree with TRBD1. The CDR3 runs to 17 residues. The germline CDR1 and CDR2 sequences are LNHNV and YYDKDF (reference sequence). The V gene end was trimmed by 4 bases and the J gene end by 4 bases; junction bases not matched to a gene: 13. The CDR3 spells CATSNYRTGIFADTQYF. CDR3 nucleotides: TGTGCCACCAGCAACTACCGGACAGGGATCTTTGCAGATACGCAGTATTTT.

The CDR3 sequence: CASSQGSRKDTEAFF. CDR3 nucleotide sequence: TGCGCCAGCAGCCAAGGAAGTAGGAAGGACACTGAAGCTTTCTTT. The V and J genes are TRBV4-3 and TRBJ1-1, with unresolved D. Germline CDR1 is LGHNA and CDR2 is YSLEER. This CDR3 is 15 amino acids long. Trimming pared 1 base from V and 3 bases from J, leaving 12 bases between.

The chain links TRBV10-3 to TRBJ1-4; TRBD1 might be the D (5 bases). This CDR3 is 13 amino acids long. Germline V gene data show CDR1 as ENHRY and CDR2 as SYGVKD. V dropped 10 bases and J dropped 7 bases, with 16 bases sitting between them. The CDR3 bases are TGTGCCAGCCGCAGGGACCAAGCTGAAAAACTGTTTTTT. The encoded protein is CASRRDQAEKLFF.

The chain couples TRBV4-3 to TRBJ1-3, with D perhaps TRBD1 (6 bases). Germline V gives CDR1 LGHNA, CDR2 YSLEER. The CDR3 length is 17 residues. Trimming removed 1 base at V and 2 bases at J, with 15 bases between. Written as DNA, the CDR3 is TGCGCCAGCAGCCAAGTTCGGGGGCGGGAGGCTGGAAACACCATATATTTT. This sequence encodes CASSQVRGREAGNTIYF.

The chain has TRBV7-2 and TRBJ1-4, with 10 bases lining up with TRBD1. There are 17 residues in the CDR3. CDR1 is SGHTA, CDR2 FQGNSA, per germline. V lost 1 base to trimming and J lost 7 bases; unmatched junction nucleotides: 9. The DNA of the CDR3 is TGTGCCAGCAGCTTAGTGCGACAGGGGGCCCGGGGTGAAAAACTGTTTTTT. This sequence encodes CASSLVRQGARGEKLFF.

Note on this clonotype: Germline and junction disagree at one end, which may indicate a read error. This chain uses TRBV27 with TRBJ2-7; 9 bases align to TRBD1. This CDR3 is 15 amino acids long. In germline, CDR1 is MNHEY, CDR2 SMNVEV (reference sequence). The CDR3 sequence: CASTPTGGSGYGQYF. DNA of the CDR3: TGTGCCAGCACCCCGACAGGGGGTTCGGGCTACGGGCAGTACTTC.

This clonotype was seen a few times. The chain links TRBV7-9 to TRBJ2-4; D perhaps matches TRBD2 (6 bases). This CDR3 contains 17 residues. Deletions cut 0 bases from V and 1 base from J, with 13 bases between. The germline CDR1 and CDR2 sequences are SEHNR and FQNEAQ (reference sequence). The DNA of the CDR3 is TGTGCCAGCAGCTTAGCCTTTGGCGGGGAGGCCAAAAACATTCAGTACTTC. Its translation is CASSLAFGGEAKNIQYF.

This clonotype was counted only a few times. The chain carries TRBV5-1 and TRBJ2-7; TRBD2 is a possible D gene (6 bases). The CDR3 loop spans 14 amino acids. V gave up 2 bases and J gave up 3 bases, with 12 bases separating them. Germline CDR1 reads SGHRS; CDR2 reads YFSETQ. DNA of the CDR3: TGCGCCAGCAGCTTCCGGGGGACCCTCTACGAGCAGTACTTC. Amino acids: CASSFRGTLYEQYF.

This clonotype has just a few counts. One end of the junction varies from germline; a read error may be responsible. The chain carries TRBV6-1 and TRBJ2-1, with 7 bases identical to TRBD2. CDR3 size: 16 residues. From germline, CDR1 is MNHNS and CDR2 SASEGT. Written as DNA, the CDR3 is TGTGCCAGCAGCGAAGGTCGGCGGGGGTTATACAATGAGCAGTTCTTC. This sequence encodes CASSEGRRGLYNEQFF.

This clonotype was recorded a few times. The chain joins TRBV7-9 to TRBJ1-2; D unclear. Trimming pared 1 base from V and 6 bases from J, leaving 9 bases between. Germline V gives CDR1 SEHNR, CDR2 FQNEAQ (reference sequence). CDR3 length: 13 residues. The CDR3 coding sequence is TGTGCCAGCAGCTTAGTTGAAGGACATGGCTACACCTTC. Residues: CASSLVEGHGYTF. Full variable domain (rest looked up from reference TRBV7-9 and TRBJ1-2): DTGVSQNPRHKITKRGQNVTFRCDPISEHNRLYWYRQTLGQGPEFLTYFQNEAQLEKSRLLSDRFSAERPKGSFSTLEIQRTEQGDSAMYLCASSLVEGHGYTFGSGTRLTVV.

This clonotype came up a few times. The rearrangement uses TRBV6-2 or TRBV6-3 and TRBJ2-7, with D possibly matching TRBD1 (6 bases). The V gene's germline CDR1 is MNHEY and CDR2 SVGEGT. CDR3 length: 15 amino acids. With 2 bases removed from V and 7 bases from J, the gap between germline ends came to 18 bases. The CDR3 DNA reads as TGTGCCAGCAGTTACCCAACGTTACAGGGAAATGAGCAGTACTTC. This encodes CASSYPTLQGNEQYF.

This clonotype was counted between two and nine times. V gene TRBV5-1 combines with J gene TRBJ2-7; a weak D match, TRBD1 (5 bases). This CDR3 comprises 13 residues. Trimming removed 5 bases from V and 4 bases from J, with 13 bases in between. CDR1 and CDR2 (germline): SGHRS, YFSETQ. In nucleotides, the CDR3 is TGCGCCAGCAGGGCAGGGAATGGATACGAGCAGTACTTC. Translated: CASRAGNGYEQYF.

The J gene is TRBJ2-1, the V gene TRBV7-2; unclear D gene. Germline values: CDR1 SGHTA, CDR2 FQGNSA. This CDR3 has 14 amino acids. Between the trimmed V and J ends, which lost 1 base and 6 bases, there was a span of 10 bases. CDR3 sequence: CASSLVLGFNEQFF. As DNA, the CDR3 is TGTGCCAGCAGCTTAGTTCTAGGGTTCAATGAGCAGTTCTTC.

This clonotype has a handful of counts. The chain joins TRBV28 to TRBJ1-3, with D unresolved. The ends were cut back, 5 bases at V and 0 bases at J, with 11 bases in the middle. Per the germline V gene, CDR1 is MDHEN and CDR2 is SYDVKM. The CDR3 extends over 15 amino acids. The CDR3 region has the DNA TGTGCCAGCAGTCCCACGGTGAGCTCTGGAAACACCATATATTTT. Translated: CASSPTVSSGNTIYF. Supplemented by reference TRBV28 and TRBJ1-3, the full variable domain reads DVKVTQSSRYLVKRTGEKVFLECVQDMDHENMFWYRQDPGLGLRLIYFSYDVKMKEKGDIPEGYSVSREKKERFSLILESASTNQTSMYLCASSPTVSSGNTIYFGEGSWLTVV.

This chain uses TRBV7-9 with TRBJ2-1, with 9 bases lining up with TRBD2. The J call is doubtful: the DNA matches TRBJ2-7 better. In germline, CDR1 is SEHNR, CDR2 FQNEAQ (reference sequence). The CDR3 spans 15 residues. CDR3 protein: CASSYSGGAHSEQYF. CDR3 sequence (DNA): TGTGCCAGCAGCTATAGCGGGGGCGCTCACAGTGAGCAGTACTTC.

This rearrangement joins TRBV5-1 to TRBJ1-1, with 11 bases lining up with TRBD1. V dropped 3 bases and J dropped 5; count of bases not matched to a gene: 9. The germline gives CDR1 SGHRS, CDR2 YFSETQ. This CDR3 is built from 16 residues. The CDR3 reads CASSSWTGGDRTEAFF. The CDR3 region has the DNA TGCGCCAGCAGCTCCTGGACAGGGGGCGATCGGACTGAAGCTTTCTTT.

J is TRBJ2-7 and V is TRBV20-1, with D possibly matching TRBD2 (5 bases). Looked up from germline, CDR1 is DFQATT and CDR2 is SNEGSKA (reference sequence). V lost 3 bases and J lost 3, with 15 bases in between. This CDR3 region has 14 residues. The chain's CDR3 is CSASFVSEGYEQYF. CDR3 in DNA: TGCAGTGCTAGTTTCGTCAGTGAGGGCTACGAGCAGTACTTC.

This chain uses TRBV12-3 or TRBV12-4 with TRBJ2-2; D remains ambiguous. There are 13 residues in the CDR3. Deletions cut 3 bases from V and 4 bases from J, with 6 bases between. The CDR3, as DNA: TGTGCCAGCAGTTTCGACTCCACCGGGGAGCTGTTTTTT. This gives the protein CASSFDSTGELFF.

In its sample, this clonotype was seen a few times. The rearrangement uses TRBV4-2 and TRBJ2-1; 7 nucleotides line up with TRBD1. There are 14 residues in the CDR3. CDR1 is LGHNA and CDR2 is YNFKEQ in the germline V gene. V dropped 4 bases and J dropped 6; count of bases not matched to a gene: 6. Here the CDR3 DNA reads TGTGCCAGCAGCCGGATAACAGGGGCCAATGAGCAGTTCTTC. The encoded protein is CASSRITGANEQFF.

The CDR3 loop reads CASSQVGGLNTEAFF. The CDR3 nucleotides are TGCGCCAGCAGCCAAGTTGGCGGCCTGAACACTGAAGCTTTCTTT. The chain employs TRBV4-3 and TRBJ1-1; no definite D call. The germline gives CDR1 LGHNA, CDR2 YSLEER. The V and J ends lost 1 base and 0 bases respectively, with 9 bases between them. The CDR3 length is 15 residues.

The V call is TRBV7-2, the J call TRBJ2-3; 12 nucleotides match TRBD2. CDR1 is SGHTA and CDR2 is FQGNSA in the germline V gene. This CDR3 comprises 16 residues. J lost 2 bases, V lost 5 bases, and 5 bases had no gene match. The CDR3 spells CASSQTSGRNTDTQYF. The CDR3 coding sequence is TGTGCCAGCAGCCAGACTAGCGGGAGAAACACAGATACGCAGTATTTT.